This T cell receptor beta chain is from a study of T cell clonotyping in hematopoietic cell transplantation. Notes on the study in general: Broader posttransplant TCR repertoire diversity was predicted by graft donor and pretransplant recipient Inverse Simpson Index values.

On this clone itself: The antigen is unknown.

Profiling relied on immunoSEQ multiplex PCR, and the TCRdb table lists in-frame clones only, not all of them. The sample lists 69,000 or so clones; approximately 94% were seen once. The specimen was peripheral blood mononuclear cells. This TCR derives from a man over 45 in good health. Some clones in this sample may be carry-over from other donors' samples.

The DNA of the CDR3 is TGTGCCAGCAGTGAACCCCCCCACAGGGTGAGCGGCTATGGCTACACCTTC. Translated, it gives CASSEPPHRVSGYGYTF. V and J are TRBV6-1 and TRBJ1-2, with D maybe TRBD1 (6 bases). This CDR3 spans 17 amino acids. V was clipped by 2 bases and J by 4 bases, with 20 bases between them. The V gene's germline CDR1 is MNHNS and CDR2 SASEGT.